This entry is about one TCR beta chain. Its specificity is unknown. Looked up from germline, CDR1 is SEHNR and CDR2 is FQNEAQ (reference sequence). CDR3 length equals 16 residues. With 4 bases clipped from V and 4 bases from J, the junction kept 10 bases outside the gene matches. All donors qualified as healthy HIV-negative adults and had experienced no recent acute infections or vaccinations. This specimen comes from a study of shared clonotypes between healthy human individuals. Study findings and constraints: Tissue TCR repertoires likely differ from these blood-only repertoires. Among the subsets, naive ones generally showed larger estimated richness than memory ones. Several donors showed sharing of roughly 5% of naive CD4 clonotypes.

Only in-frame clones appear in the TCRdb table, and some are missing; sequencing was by immunoSEQ multiplex PCR. Of about 1 million clones in the sample, about 76% are singletons; the top ten hold about 1.5%. This chain links TRBV7-9 with TRBJ2-7; 10 nucleotides align to TRBD1. The sequenced material came from memory CD4+ T cells sorted from blood. Subset described: CD45RA-negative fraction. This clonotype was obtained from a man between 18 and 29 years old in good health. The CDR3 reads CASSSWTGGDIYEQYF. The CDR3 region has the DNA TGTGCCAGCAGCTCCTGGACAGGGGGAGATATATACGAGCAGTACTTC.